This T cell receptor beta chain is drawn from a study of T cells after yellow fever vaccination. This clonotype has a count of ten or more. The antigen remains undetermined. Study observations and caveats: Clonotype sharing between CD4 and CD8 compartments was small. By day 5 rather than day 15, the secondary response had peaked, though it was weaker. Booster samples showed a return of most primary-vaccination clones (roughly 96% CD4, over 70% CD8).

Template switching with 5'RACE generated the TCR cDNA and added a universal primer site and UMIs. Each CDR3 protein is one row after TCRdb ran MiXCR on the 5' RACE reads. The table has about 210,000 distinct CDR3 sequences, roughly 3% seen once. Germline loops: CDR1 DFQATT, CDR2 SNEGSKA (reference sequence). The CDR3 loop spans 12 amino acids. The rearrangement links TRBV20-1 to TRBJ2-5, with TRBD1 matching over 9 bases. The sample was CD4+ T cells sorted from PBMCs, taken 10 days after the yellow fever booster vaccination. The sequence was collected from a man in his late teens or twenties who received the YFV17D yellow fever vaccine. The CDR3 loop reads CSPGTGTETQYF. CDR3 nucleotide sequence: TGCAGCCCGGGGACAGGGACGGAGACCCAGTACTTC.